This T cell receptor beta chain was sequenced during a study of cytomegalovirus exposure and HLA in healthy donors. About the study: The roughly 110 validation repertoires used the same platform as the 650 to 800 first-cohort repertoires, a later analysis reported. Study-wide results and caveats: Researchers catalogued under 200 TCR beta chains as cytomegalovirus-associated. Both high specificity and high sensitivity reportedly marked the classifier's diagnosis of cytomegalovirus status.

Only in-frame clones appear in the TCRdb table, and some are missing; sequencing was by immunoSEQ multiplex PCR. The sample carries 90,000 to 120,000 clones, about 85% recorded once. As regards this clone: As yet, its antigen is unknown.

The germline gives CDR1 SGHVS, CDR2 FNYEAQ. The CDR3 totals 14 residues. Trimming removed 8 bases from V and 4 bases from J; junction bases left unmatched: 7. The J gene is TRBJ1-4, the V gene TRBV7-6; 7 bases match TRBD1. The receptor's source is a woman between 18 and 29 years old in good health and CMV-seronegative. The sequenced sample was PBMCs. As DNA, the CDR3 is TGTGCCAGCGCGTTGGGACAGCTTAATGAAAAACTGTTTTTT. Its translation: CASALGQLNEKLFF.